This T cell receptor beta chain comes out of a study of T-cell memory formation after mild COVID-19. Overall study results and limits: Some responding clones appeared in pre-infection memory, suggesting cross-reactive memory joined. Clones contracting over day 15 to 85 were CD4/CD8 balanced, with later expanders leaning CD4+. Mainly in CM and EM were contracting CD4+ clones; CD8+ were in EMRA. Second-wave clones peaking on day 37 lacked confirmed SARS-CoV-2 specificity.

TCRdb redid the calling of the 5' RACE reads with MiXCR, one entry per CDR3 protein. The sample shows 550,000 to 600,000 distinct CDR3 sequences, less than 25% of them seen only once. The CDR3 consists of 19 residues. Per germline, CDR1 SGHRS and CDR2 YFSETQ. Trimming pared 0 bases from V and 1 base from J, leaving 21 bases between. This clonotype was observed a handful of times. Its antigen is undetermined. Sequenced material: PBMCs or a T cell subset sorted from them (not recorded which). The TCR sequence derives from an adult woman who had mild COVID-19 (a few samples of this study predate the infection). Cell type and time point are not known. The rearrangement uses TRBV5-1 and TRBJ2-3; D is possibly TRBD2 (6 bases). CDR3 DNA: TGCGCCAGCAGCTTGGGCCCGCTGACGGCGGGACTGGGCACAGATACGCAGTATTTT. Amino acids: CASSLGPLTAGLGTDTQYF.